In this sample, the clone carrying this T cell receptor (beta chain) turned up many times. The source of the sample is a study of human T cells and chemical hapten exposure. About the study: Per-sample TCR yield variability stemmed mainly from small pooled library volume differences.

The CDR3 has 15 amino acids. Germline V gene lookup returns CDR1 SGHRS and CDR2 YFSETQ. V was trimmed by 1 base and J by 3 bases, leaving 11 bases between them. This sample's time point: patch test 2, 6 weeks after DPC sensitization. As to treatment: therapeutic diphenylcyclopropenone sensitization with weekly scalp DPC. TCRdb redid the calling of the RACE reads with MiXCR, one entry per CDR3 protein. There are 330,000 or so distinct CDR3 sequences in the sample; just under 6.5% occur only once, and under 7% lies in the top ten. The specimen comprised whole blood, sampled in connection with sensitization to the hapten diphenylcyclopropenone (DPC). The gene calls are TRBV5-1 and TRBJ1-5; D perhaps matches TRBD1 (5 bases). The TCR sequence derives from a woman between 18 and 29 years old with alopecia areata. Some clones in this sample may be carry-over from other donors' samples. The CDR3 DNA reads as TGCGCCAGCAGCTTGATTGGGGGGGTCAATCAGCCCCAGCATTTT. Encoded protein: CASSLIGGVNQPQHF.